These 4 T cell receptor beta chains were sequenced from one sample in a study of shared T cell receptors in the human thymus. The data were produced by immunoSEQ multiplex PCR, yet TCRdb's version contains in-frame clones alone and is incomplete. The table includes 640,000 or so clones, about 90% detected once. Another study also made use of these data, one on human thymus T cells.

Sequencing was performed on thymocytes. The source of these receptors is a boy less than two years old with a congenital heart defect.

This sequence joins TRBV6-1 and TRBJ1-3; TRBD1 is a possible D gene (5 bases). The V end lost 3 bases, the J end lost 0 bases, and 9 bases lay between the germline ends. Looked up from germline, CDR1 is MNHNS and CDR2 is SASEGT. CDR3 length: 15 amino acids. In DNA, the CDR3 is TGTGCCAGCAGTGAGACAGAGAGCTCTGGAAACACCATATATTTT. Translation: CASSETESSGNTIYF.

The chain uses TRBV27 and TRBJ2-5; 8 nucleotides line up with TRBD1. The CDR3 loop spans 15 amino acids. From germline, CDR1 is MNHEY and CDR2 SMNVEV (reference sequence). With 2 bases clipped from V and 5 bases from J, the junction kept 7 bases outside the gene matches. The chain's CDR3 is CASSLTRGLVETQYF. The CDR3 coding sequence is TGTGCCAGCAGTTTAACCAGGGGGCTAGTGGAGACCCAGTACTTC.

This chain uses TRBV27 with TRBJ1-5; 7 bases fit TRBD1. In germline, CDR1 is MNHEY, CDR2 SMNVEV (reference sequence). The CDR3 runs to 16 residues. V trimming: 5 bases; J trimming: 2 bases; junction bases outside the gene matches: 9. The CDR3 DNA follows: TGTGCCAGCAGTCCGCAGACAGGGACCGGCAATCAGCCCCAGCATTTT. Its translation is CASSPQTGTGNQPQHF.

The chain carries TRBV30 and TRBJ2-3; TRBD2 agrees at 8 bases. This CDR3 has 14 residues. V trimming: 5 bases; J trimming: 2 bases; junction bases outside the gene matches: 6. From germline, CDR1 is GTSNPN and CDR2 SVGIG (reference sequence). CDR3 DNA: TGTGCCTGGTTTGGGCGGGGGGTCACAGATACGCAGTATTTT. Translated, it gives CAWFGRGVTDTQYF.